The 27 T cell receptor beta chains below come from one sample, sequenced in a study of cytomegalovirus exposure and HLA in healthy donors. Assay used: immunoSEQ multiplex PCR; TCRdb lists only in-frame clones, some missing. The table records 200,000 to 250,000 clones, roughly 88% of them present only once. The sequencing sample was made of PBMCs. Every receptor here comes from a woman younger than 45 in good health and CMV-seropositive.

The chain couples TRBV30 to TRBJ2-5; perhaps TRBD1 as D (5 bases). The CDR3 length is 13 residues. Germline V gene lookup returns CDR1 GTSNPN and CDR2 SVGIG (reference sequence). Trimming took off 0 bases at V and 2 bases at J, with 7 bases between the two ends. CDR3 in amino acids: CAWSVNRQETQYF. CDR3 in DNA: TGTGCCTGGAGTGTAAACAGGCAAGAGACCCAGTACTTC.

V and J are TRBV27 and TRBJ1-1, with D maybe TRBD1 (5 bases). V lost 3 bases and J lost 8, with 19 bases in between. Germline assignment: CDR1 MNHEY and CDR2 SMNVEV (reference sequence). This CDR3 has 15 amino acids. CDR3 protein: CASSLYLEGKGEAFF. For the CDR3, the DNA is TGTGCCAGCAGTTTGTATTTGGAGGGGAAGGGGGAAGCTTTCTTT.

This chain connects TRBV27 to TRBJ1-1; D unresolved. V was pared by 3 bases and J by 7 bases, with 18 bases between. The CDR3 is 15 amino acids. Germline CDR1 is MNHEY and CDR2 is SMNVEV (reference sequence). The CDR3 bases are TGTGCCAGCAGTTTTTCGGTTTATCAGAGATTTGAAGCTTTCTTT. This translates into CASSFSVYQRFEAFF.

The rearrangement links TRBV7-8 to TRBJ1-2, with 9 bases that match TRBD1. The germline CDR1 and CDR2 sequences are SGHVS and FQNEAQ. The CDR3 has 16 amino acids. V lost 1 base to trimming and J lost 1 base; unmatched junction nucleotides: 4. The CDR3 loop is CASSLGGTGINYGYTF. DNA of the CDR3: TGTGCCAGCAGCTTAGGGGGGACAGGGATTAACTATGGCTACACCTTC. The full variable domain, in which reference TRBV7-8 and TRBJ1-2 provide the parts outside the CDR3, is GAGVSQSPRYKVAKRGQDVALRCDPISGHVSLFWYQQALGQGPEFLTYFQNEAQLDKSGLPSDRFFAERPEGSVSTLKIQRTQQEDSAVYLCASSLGGTGINYGYTFGSGTRLTVV.

The chain couples TRBV30 to TRBJ1-1; TRBD1 matches at 8 bases. The V gene's germline CDR1 is GTSNPN and CDR2 SVGIG (reference sequence). V lost 2 bases and J lost 4; bases outside the gene matches: 6. The CDR3 length is 14 residues. CDR3 protein: CAWSPRTGRTEAFF. For the CDR3, the DNA is TGTGCCTGGAGTCCACGGACAGGGCGCACTGAAGCTTTCTTT.

This sequence joins TRBV6-6 and TRBJ1-5; perhaps TRBD1 as D (6 bases). CDR1 MNHNY and CDR2 SVGAGI come from the germline V gene (reference sequence). The V end was cut by 0 bases, the J end by 3 bases, with 9 bases between. The CDR3 is made up of 15 amino acids. The CDR3 DNA sequence: TGTGCCAGCAGTTACTCTACGGGACACAATCAGCCCCAGCATTTT. Translated, it gives CASSYSTGHNQPQHF.

V usage is TRBV6-1 and J usage is TRBJ1-2; 8 bases match TRBD1. The junction had 7 bases not matched to a gene; V was cut back by 7 bases and J by 6 bases. This CDR3 spans 13 amino acids. Per the germline V gene, CDR1 is MNHNS and CDR2 is SASEGT. The DNA of the CDR3 is TGTGCCAGCACCCCCAGGGGGCGAAATGGCTACACCTTC. Its translation: CASTPRGRNGYTF.

This clone has just one count. The genes are TRBV30 and TRBJ2-2, with 9 bases identical to TRBD2. CDR1 is GTSNPN and CDR2 is SVGIG in the germline V gene (reference sequence). The CDR3 spans 14 residues. The V segment lost 3 bases and the J segment 5 bases; nucleotides outside the gene matches: 4. CDR3: CAWRGLALTGELFF. As DNA, the CDR3 is TGTGCCTGGAGGGGACTAGCATTGACCGGGGAGCTGTTTTTT.

The gene calls are TRBV6-1 and TRBJ1-2; 9 bases map to TRBD1. The V segment lost 6 bases and the J segment 3 bases; nucleotides outside the gene matches: 8. This CDR3 contains 15 residues. CDR1 and CDR2 from the germline V gene are MNHNS and SASEGT. The CDR3 sequence is CASSEQGAKDYGYTF. CDR3 nucleotides: TGTGCCAGCAGCGAACAGGGGGCCAAAGACTATGGCTACACCTTC.

This clone was observed a single time. J is TRBJ2-2 and V is TRBV5-1; 11 nucleotides align to TRBD1. The CDR3 runs 21 residues. Trimming at V came to 4 bases and at J to 4 bases, leaving 21 bases not matched to a gene. Germline V gene data show CDR1 as SGHRS and CDR2 as YFSETQ. The CDR3 nucleotides are TGCGCCAGCAGCCTACCTTTCGGACAGGGGGCGCCCAGGGCGGGCACCGGGGAGCTGTTTTTT. Residues: CASSLPFGQGAPRAGTGELFF.

V is TRBV11-2 and J is TRBJ2-7; D remains ambiguous. The CDR3 covers 15 residues. Germline CDR1 and CDR2: SGHAT and FQNNGV. Trimming took off 5 bases at V and 4 bases at J, with 18 bases between the two ends. CDR3 region: CASSPPLRKEYEQYF. The CDR3 DNA follows: TGTGCCAGCAGCCCGCCCCTGAGGAAGGAGTACGAGCAGTACTTC. The complete variable domain, with remaining parts taken from reference TRBV11-2 and TRBJ2-7, reads EAGVAQSPRYKIIEKRQSVAFWCNPISGHATLYWYQQILGQGPKLLIQFQNNGVVDDSQLPKDRFSAERLKGVDSTLKIQPAKLEDSAVYLCASSPPLRKEYEQYFGPGTRLTVT.

CDR3 sequence: CASSQGQTGTYGYTF. CDR3 DNA: TGCGCCAGCAGCCAGGGTCAGACAGGGACCTATGGCTACACCTTC. The chain is built from TRBV4-1 and TRBJ1-2, with 7 positions matching TRBD1. The CDR3 has 15 residues. J lost 4 bases, V lost 3 bases, and 8 bases had no gene match. Per germline, CDR1 MGHRA and CDR2 YSYEKL.

The chain couples TRBV28 to TRBJ2-1; a weak D match, TRBD2 (5 bases). V lost 10 bases to trimming and J lost 0 bases, with 13 bases between them. Per germline, CDR1 MDHEN and CDR2 SYDVKM. The CDR3 covers 14 residues. The CDR3 region has the DNA TGTGCCACCGGACTCGTCGGCTCCTACAATGAGCAGTTCTTC. It encodes CATGLVGSYNEQFF.

This chain uses TRBV6-1 with TRBJ2-3; TRBD2 aligns across 9 bases. Trimming took 6 bases from V and 4 from J; bases not matched to a gene: 8. The CDR3 runs to 15 residues. Germline lookup yields CDR1 MNHNS and CDR2 SASEGT. The CDR3 loop is CASRGIAGAADTQYF. The CDR3 DNA reads as TGTGCCAGCAGGGGGATAGCGGGAGCGGCAGATACGCAGTATTTT.

This chain connects TRBV27 to TRBJ1-2; no firm D call. The CDR3 is 14 residues long. Trimming took 6 bases from V and 0 from J, leaving 11 bases between them. Germline V gene sequence: CDR1 MNHEY, CDR2 SMNVEV (reference sequence). This CDR3 reads CASRKQKANYGYTF. The CDR3 DNA reads as TGTGCCAGCAGGAAACAGAAAGCTAACTATGGCTACACCTTC.

The chain uses TRBV9 and TRBJ1-2; 10 bases are shared with TRBD1. The germline V gene has CDR1 SGDLS and CDR2 YYNGEE. The CDR3 totals 14 residues. V trimming: 3 bases; J trimming: 9 bases; junction bases outside the gene matches: 8. The CDR3 DNA sequence: TGTGCCAGCAGCGGACCCCGGGACAGGGGTAGCTACACCTTC. It codes for CASSGPRDRGSYTF.

This clone appeared a few times. The chain joins TRBV4-2 to TRBJ1-2, with D perhaps TRBD1 (5 bases). The germline CDR1 and CDR2 sequences are LGHNA and YNFKEQ. The CDR3 totals 15 residues. V dropped 0 bases and J dropped 3 bases, with 11 bases sitting between them. The CDR3 nucleotides are TGTGCCAGCAGCCAAGATCGGGACGGTTACTATGGCTACACCTTC. It codes for CASSQDRDGYYGYTF.

This sequence joins TRBV29-1 and TRBJ1-4; no firm D call. Germline CDR1 is SQVTM and CDR2 is ANQGSEA. CDR3 size: 13 residues. Trimming shortened V by 6 bases and J by 3 bases, and 11 bases separated the two germline ends. The CDR3 reads CSVNLASNEKLFF. CDR3 bases: TGCAGCGTCAATTTGGCCTCTAATGAAAAACTGTTTTTT.

This clone was seen more than once but under ten times. The V and J genes are TRBV12-1 and TRBJ2-2. TRBV12-1 is termed a pseudogene. The CDR3 extends over 17 amino acids. This chain's CDR3 is CASSSRPTTANTGELFF. The DNA for the CDR3 is TGTGCCAGCAGCTCCCGCCCGACCACGGCGAACACCGGGGAGCTGTTTTTT.

This chain uses TRBV15 with TRBJ1-2, with TRBD1 as a possible D gene (5 bases). V lost 6 bases, J lost 2 bases, and 10 bases lay in between. Germline V gene lookup returns CDR1 LNHNV and CDR2 YYDKDF (reference sequence). The CDR3 is made up of 13 amino acids. The CDR3 region has the DNA TGTGCCACCAGACTCGACAGCAACTATGGCTACACCTTC. This translates into CATRLDSNYGYTF.

The V gene is TRBV30, the J gene TRBJ1-1; TRBD1 might be the D (6 bases). This CDR3 contains 15 residues. In germline, CDR1 is GTSNPN, CDR2 SVGIG (reference sequence). Trimming took 3 bases from V and 0 from J, leaving 14 bases between them. The CDR3 bases are TGTGCCTGGAGGATAGCGGACAGACTGAACACTGAAGCTTTCTTT. This sequence encodes CAWRIADRLNTEAFF.

The V gene is TRBV30, the J gene TRBJ2-1, with D perhaps matching TRBD2 (5 bases). V lost 8 bases and J lost 7, with 21 bases in between. This CDR3 contains 14 residues. CDR1 is GTSNPN and CDR2 is SVGIG in the germline V gene (reference sequence). DNA of the CDR3: TGTGCCGGAGGAAGTTGGGAAGCAGCTAATGAGCAGTTCTTC. Protein product: CAGGSWEAANEQFF.

The chain employs TRBV5-1 and TRBJ2-1; perhaps TRBD2 as D (6 bases). The V end was cut by 2 bases, the J end by 2 bases, with 11 bases between. Germline values: CDR1 SGHRS, CDR2 YFSETQ. The CDR3 totals 15 residues. CDR3 DNA sequence: TGCGCCAGCAGCTTTTCTAGCGATGCCTACAATGAGCAGTTCTTC. It specifies CASSFSSDAYNEQFF.

The V call is TRBV6-1, the J call TRBJ1-1; tentative D call: TRBD1 (6 bases). V lost 2 bases, J lost 4 bases, and 11 bases lay in between. Germline-derived CDR1 and CDR2 are MNHNS and SASEGT. This CDR3 is built from 14 residues. Here the CDR3 reads CASSERDMGTEAFF. Written as DNA, the CDR3 is TGTGCCAGCAGTGAACGGGACATGGGCACTGAAGCTTTCTTT.

The chain employs TRBV28 and TRBJ1-2, with 9 nucleotides matching TRBD1. The CDR3 length is 13 residues. Germline CDR1 and CDR2: MDHEN and SYDVKM. Trimming removed 2 bases from V and 8 bases from J; junction bases left unmatched: 3. The CDR3: CASSLRTGEGYTF. In nucleotides, the CDR3 is TGTGCCAGCAGTTTAAGGACAGGGGAAGGCTACACCTTC.

The V gene is TRBV5-1, the J gene TRBJ2-7, with D perhaps TRBD2 (5 bases). CDR3 length equals 14 residues. Trimming shortened V by 0 bases and J by 4 bases, and 11 bases separated the two germline ends. Germline V gives CDR1 SGHRS, CDR2 YFSETQ. The CDR3 reads CASSLGVSGYEQYF. Here the CDR3 DNA reads TGCGCCAGCAGCTTGGGGGTCTCGGGGTACGAGCAGTACTTC. Complete variable domain (other parts from reference TRBV5-1 and TRBJ2-7): KAGVTQTPRYLIKTRGQQVTLSCSPISGHRSVSWYQQTPGQGLQFLFEYFSETQRNKGNFPGRFSGRQFSNSRSEMNVSTLELGDSALYLCASSLGVSGYEQYFGPGTRLTVT.

This clone has more than one count but fewer than ten. This rearrangement joins TRBV19 to TRBJ1-2, with 11 positions matching TRBD1. The CDR3 contains 15 residues. V dropped 5 bases and J dropped 8; count of bases not matched to a gene: 10. The germline V gene encodes CDR1 LNHDA and CDR2 SQIVND (reference sequence). CDR3 sequence: CASSPRGQGAGGYTF. CDR3 coding DNA: TGTGCCAGTAGTCCCAGAGGACAGGGGGCCGGAGGCTACACCTTC.